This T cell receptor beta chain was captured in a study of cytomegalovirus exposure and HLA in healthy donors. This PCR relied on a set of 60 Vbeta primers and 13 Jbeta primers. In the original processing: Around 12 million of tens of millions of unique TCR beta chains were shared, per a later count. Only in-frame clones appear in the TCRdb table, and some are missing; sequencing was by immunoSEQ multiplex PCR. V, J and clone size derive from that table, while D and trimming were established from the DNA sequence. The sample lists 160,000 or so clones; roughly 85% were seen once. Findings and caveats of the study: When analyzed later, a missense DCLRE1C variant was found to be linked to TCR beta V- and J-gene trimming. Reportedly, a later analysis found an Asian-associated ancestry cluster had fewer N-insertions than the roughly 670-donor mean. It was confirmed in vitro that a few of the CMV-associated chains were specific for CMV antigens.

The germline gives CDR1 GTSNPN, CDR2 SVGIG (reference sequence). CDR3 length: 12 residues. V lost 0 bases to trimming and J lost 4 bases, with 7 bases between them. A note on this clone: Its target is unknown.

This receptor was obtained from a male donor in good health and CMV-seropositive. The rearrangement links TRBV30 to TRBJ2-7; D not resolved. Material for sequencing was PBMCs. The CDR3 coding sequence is TGTGCCTGGAGTGTGGGCTTTTACGAGCAGTACTTC. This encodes CAWSVGFYEQYF.